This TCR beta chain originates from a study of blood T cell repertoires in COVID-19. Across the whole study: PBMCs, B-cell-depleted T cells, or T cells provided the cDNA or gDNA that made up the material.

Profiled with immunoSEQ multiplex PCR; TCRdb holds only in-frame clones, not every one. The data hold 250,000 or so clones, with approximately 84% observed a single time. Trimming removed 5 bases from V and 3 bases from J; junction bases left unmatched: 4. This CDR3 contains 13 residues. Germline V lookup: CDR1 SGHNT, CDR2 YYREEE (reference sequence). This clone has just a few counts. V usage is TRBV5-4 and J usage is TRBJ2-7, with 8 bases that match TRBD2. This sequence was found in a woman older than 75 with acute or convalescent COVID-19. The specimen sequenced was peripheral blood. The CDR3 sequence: CASRSSGGYEQYF. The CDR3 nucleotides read TGTGCCAGCAGGTCAAGCGGGGGCTACGAGCAGTACTTC.